This entry describes one T cell receptor (beta chain). The data were obtained in a study of shared clonotypes between healthy human individuals. Per the original data handling: ImmunoSEQ output held junction-only sequences without quality scores, so filtering differed. Clones were read by immunoSEQ multiplex PCR, and TCRdb kept only the in-frame ones, dropping some. The V and J calls and clone size are taken from that table; D and trimming were inferred from the DNA. Here the sample spans about half a million clones, more than 65% being singletons. Trimming stripped 2 bases from V and 0 bases from J, with 18 bases between. The CDR3 contains 18 residues. Germline values: CDR1 SGHAT, CDR2 FQDESV (reference sequence).

The sample comprised PBMCs. This clonotype was obtained from a woman in her 40s in good health. Some clones in this sample may be carry-over from other donors' samples. The chain is built from TRBV11-1 and TRBJ2-3, with unresolved D. CDR3 sequence (DNA): TGTGCCAGCAGCTTAATCCAGGCTGGAGTTTGGAGCACAGATACGCAGTATTTT. The encoded protein is CASSLIQAGVWSTDTQYF.